These 8 T cell receptor beta chains originate from one sample sequenced in a study of blood T cell repertoires in COVID-19. Method: immunoSEQ multiplex PCR; TCRdb's copy keeps in-frame clones and lacks some. Of 140,000 to 150,000 clones in the sample, more than 75% are singletons; the top ten hold 10% to 15%. The sample was peripheral blood. Receptors originate from a man between 60 and 70 years old with active or convalescent COVID-19.

The chain couples TRBV5-1 to TRBJ2-5; D is possibly TRBD1 (5 bases). This CDR3 contains 14 residues. Germline CDR1 and CDR2: SGHRS and YFSETQ. V lost 0 bases, J lost 5 bases, and 11 bases lay in between. CDR3 DNA sequence: TGCGCCAGCAGCTTGGGGGCAGGGTCGGAGACCCAGTACTTC. Protein: CASSLGAGSETQYF.

The gene calls are TRBV9 and TRBJ2-7; TRBD2 might be the D (7 bases). CDR3 length: 16 amino acids. Trimming shortened V by 4 bases and J by 6 bases, and 23 bases separated the two germline ends. Germline CDR1 reads SGDLS; CDR2 reads YYNGEE. The CDR3 region is CASSPWGGGKVGEQYF. CDR3 sequence (DNA): TGTGCCAGCAGCCCCTGGGGGGGCGGGAAGGTAGGCGAGCAGTACTTC.

The chain links TRBV6-5 to TRBJ2-3, with 7 bases lining up with TRBD2. V shed 3 bases and J 1 base; nucleotides not matched to a gene: 4. The CDR3 is 15 residues long. Germline lookup yields CDR1 MNHEY and CDR2 SVGAGI. The CDR3 bases are TGTGCCAGCAGTTATCGGGGGAGGGGCACAGATACGCAGTATTTT. Translation gives CASSYRGRGTDTQYF.

This clone was found once. V gene TRBV5-1 combines with J gene TRBJ1-1, with D maybe TRBD1 (5 bases). CDR1 SGHRS and CDR2 YFSETQ come from the germline V gene. The CDR3 totals 15 residues. Trimming took off 2 bases at V and 1 base at J, with 12 bases between the two ends. The DNA of the CDR3 is TGCGCCAGCAGCTTCATAGGCGGGACGAACACTGAAGCTTTCTTT. Translated: CASSFIGGTNTEAFF.

V gene TRBV30 combines with J gene TRBJ1-3; TRBD1 is a possible D gene (6 bases). Germline CDR1 and CDR2: GTSNPN and SVGIG (reference sequence). V was cut by 4 bases and J by 6 bases, with 7 bases left in between. The CDR3 has 11 amino acids. Here the CDR3 DNA reads TGTGCCTGGACAGGGGCAAACACCATATATTTT. Translated, it gives CAWTGANTIYF.

The sample holds one count of this clone. J is TRBJ2-7 and V is TRBV7-6; 8 positions agree with TRBD2. The CDR3 has 15 amino acids. In germline, CDR1 is SGHVS, CDR2 FNYEAQ. Trimming took 1 base from V and 7 from J; bases not matched to a gene: 9. Here the CDR3 DNA reads TGTGCCAGCAGCTTAGTGAGCGGGAGTGGTATGGAGCAGTACTTC. Its translation is CASSLVSGSGMEQYF.

The chain uses TRBV3-1 (or the pseudogene TRBV3-2) and TRBJ2-1; 8 bases are a match to TRBD2. Losses at the gene ends were 2 bases for V and 12 bases for J; bases not matched to a gene: 6. Looked up from germline, CDR1 is LGHDT and CDR2 is YNNKEL (reference sequence). The CDR3 loop spans 13 amino acids. The CDR3 loop is CASSQKVGTRQFF. The CDR3 DNA follows: TGTGCCAGCAGCCAAAAGGTCGGGACTAGGCAGTTCTTC.

J is TRBJ2-1 and V is TRBV24-1, with 9 nucleotides matching TRBD2. CDR3 length: 17 amino acids. Germline assignment: CDR1 KGHDR and CDR2 SFDVKD. The V and J ends lost 1 base and 0 bases, in that order; junction bases with no gene match: 3. The CDR3 DNA reads TGTGCCACCAGTGATTTATCGCGGGAGGGCTCCTACAATGAGCAGTTCTTC. Protein product: CATSDLSREGSYNEQFF.